Listed here are 18 T cell receptor beta chains from one sample, sequenced in a study of blood T cell repertoires in COVID-19. Repertoires were generated with immunoSEQ multiplex PCR, while TCRdb's copy carries only in-frame clones and drops some. The sample lists 200,000 to 250,000 clones; under 90% were seen once. Sequencing was carried out using peripheral blood. The receptors come from a man between 50 and 59 years old with acute or convalescent COVID-19.

This chain uses TRBV7-2 with TRBJ1-5; 8 bases map to TRBD1. This CDR3 spans 13 amino acids. The V gene's germline CDR1 is SGHTA and CDR2 FQGNSA. The junction had 4 bases not matched to a gene; V was cut back by 5 bases and J by 7 bases. The DNA for the CDR3 is TGTGCCAGCAGCGCCCGACAGGGGCAGCCCCAGCATTTT. It codes for CASSARQGQPQHF. Full variable domain (missing parts from reference TRBV7-2 and TRBJ1-5): GAGVSQSPSNKVTEKGKDVELRCDPISGHTALYWYRQSLGQGLEFLIYFQGNSAPDKSGLPSDRFSAERTGGSVSTLTIQRTQQEDSAVYLCASSARQGQPQHFGDGTRLSIL.

This clone has more than one count but fewer than ten. The gene calls are TRBV6-5 and TRBJ1-2; D gene ambiguous. V shed 7 bases and J shed 0 bases, with 9 bases lying between them. Germline CDR1 and CDR2: MNHEY and SVGAGI. The CDR3 is made up of 13 amino acids. The CDR3 DNA reads TGTGCCAGCATGTTAACAGCTAACTATGGCTACACCTTC. It codes for CASMLTANYGYTF.

This chain uses TRBV7-6 with TRBJ2-7, with 8 bases aligning to TRBD2. V was pared by 5 bases and J by 5 bases, with 11 bases of the junction left unmatched. This CDR3 is 15 amino acids long. Germline CDR1 and CDR2: SGHVS and FNYEAQ. The CDR3 spells CASSPIAGGVHEQYF. In DNA form, the CDR3 reads TGTGCCAGCAGCCCCATAGCCGGGGGGGTGCACGAGCAGTACTTC.

This sequence joins TRBV19 and TRBJ2-1; TRBD2 agrees at 7 bases. Germline CDR1 and CDR2: LNHDA and SQIVND (reference sequence). The trim removed 7 bases at V and 1 base at J, leaving 10 bases unmatched. This CDR3 is 16 amino acids long. In DNA, the CDR3 is TGTGCCAGTACCGAGACTAGCCAGACGTCCTACAATGAGCAGTTCTTC. This sequence encodes CASTETSQTSYNEQFF.

The chain has TRBV9 and TRBJ1-2, with 8 bases aligning to TRBD1. In germline, CDR1 is SGDLS, CDR2 YYNGEE. The trim removed 4 bases at V and 2 bases at J, leaving 4 bases unmatched. This CDR3 region has 14 residues. The CDR3 DNA follows: TGTGCCAGCAGCCCCGGGACAGGCAACTATGGCTACACCTTC. Its protein product is CASSPGTGNYGYTF.

The chain combines TRBV28 with TRBJ1-1; D might be TRBD1 (6 bases). Trimming shortened V by 5 bases and J by 7 bases, and 26 bases separated the two germline ends. CDR1 MDHEN and CDR2 SYDVKM come from the germline V gene. CDR3 length: 17 residues. The CDR3 nucleotides are TGTGCCAGCAGTCCGACTCGACCGGCTACGAAACAGGGTGAAGCTTTCTTT. This sequence encodes CASSPTRPATKQGEAFF.

The chain employs TRBV6-1 and TRBJ1-6; 9 positions match TRBD1. Per the germline V gene, CDR1 is MNHNS and CDR2 is SASEGT. The CDR3 spans 17 residues. The trim removed 4 bases at V and 10 bases at J, leaving 14 bases unmatched. The CDR3 protein is CASSAGTGSGKGSPLHF. CDR3 DNA sequence: TGTGCCAGCAGTGCTGGGACAGGGAGCGGGAAAGGCTCACCCCTCCACTTT.

The table lists this clone with a count of one. The V gene is TRBV7-9, the J gene TRBJ2-3; D is possibly TRBD1 (6 bases). CDR1 is SEHNR and CDR2 is FQNEAQ in the germline V gene (reference sequence). This CDR3 region has 17 residues. Trimming took off 7 bases at V and 3 bases at J, with 23 bases between the two ends. Here the CDR3 DNA reads TGTGCCAGCACCCAACGATTCAGGGGTATAATAACAGATACGCAGTATTTT. This encodes CASTQRFRGIITDTQYF.

This clone has a count of ten or more. The V and J genes are TRBV6-5 and TRBJ1-2; possibly TRBD1 for D (6 bases). Germline loops: CDR1 MNHEY, CDR2 SVGAGI. The V gene lost 6 bases and the J gene lost 2 bases, with 13 bases spanning the gap. The CDR3 length is 14 residues. The CDR3 DNA reads TGTGCCAGCAGGAGTTCTACAGGGAACTATGGCTACACCTTC. Residues: CASRSSTGNYGYTF.

The rearrangement links TRBV3-1 (or the pseudogene TRBV3-2) to TRBJ1-6; no definite D call. The V gene lost 0 bases and the J gene lost 7 bases, with 7 bases spanning the gap. The germline V gene has CDR1 LGHDT and CDR2 YNNKEL (reference sequence). The CDR3 totals 14 residues. CDR3 sequence (DNA): TGTGCCAGCAGCCAAGAACGGAGCAATTCACCCCTCCACTTT. Protein sequence: CASSQERSNSPLHF.

CDR3 loop: CASSYVGGGTDTQYF. DNA for the CDR3: TGTGCCAGCAGTTACGTAGGGGGCGGCACAGATACGCAGTATTTT. The chain combines TRBV6-5 with TRBJ2-3; 7 positions match TRBD1. V trimming: 2 bases; J trimming: 1 base; junction bases outside the gene matches: 3. Germline loops: CDR1 MNHEY, CDR2 SVGAGI. This CDR3 comprises 15 residues.

This clone has just one count. This sequence joins TRBV5-1 and TRBJ1-4; 7 bases map to TRBD1. The CDR3 consists of 15 residues. In germline, CDR1 is SGHRS, CDR2 YFSETQ. Germline trimming cut 4 bases from V and 12 bases from J; bases unmatched to any gene: 15. The CDR3 loop reads CASSPRDSPNEELFF. CDR3 nucleotide sequence: TGCGCCAGCAGCCCCCGGGACAGCCCTAATGAGGAACTGTTTTTT.

This chain connects TRBV5-6 to TRBJ1-4, with 8 bases lining up with TRBD1. This CDR3 is 15 amino acids long. V trimming: 2 bases; J trimming: 3 bases; junction bases outside the gene matches: 3. Germline CDR1 and CDR2: SGHDT and YYEEEE. CDR3 sequence reads: CASSFQDRANEKLFF. As DNA, the CDR3 is TGTGCCAGCAGCTTCCAGGACAGGGCTAATGAAAAACTGTTTTTT.

V gene TRBV7-9 combines with J gene TRBJ1-1; D remains unclear. Germline-derived CDR1 and CDR2 are SEHNR and FQNEAQ (reference sequence). V lost 5 bases to trimming and J lost 0 bases, with 13 bases between them. This CDR3 spans 15 amino acids. The chain's CDR3 is CASSPLGTVNTEAFF. CDR3 DNA: TGTGCCAGCAGCCCCCTAGGTACGGTGAACACTGAAGCTTTCTTT. The whole variable domain, filled in from reference TRBV7-9 and TRBJ1-1, reads DTGVSQNPRHKITKRGQNVTFRCDPISEHNRLYWYRQTLGQGPEFLTYFQNEAQLEKSRLLSDRFSAERPKGSFSTLEIQRTEQGDSAMYLCASSPLGTVNTEAFFGQGTRLTVV.

V gene TRBV12-3 or TRBV12-4 combines with J gene TRBJ1-6; no clear D. CDR3 size: 12 residues. Trimming took off 5 bases at V and 8 bases at J, with 7 bases between the two ends. CDR3 DNA: TGTGCCAGCAGTCCCCCCTATTCACCCCTCCACTTT. It yields the protein CASSPPYSPLHF.

The chain has TRBV6-5 and TRBJ1-5; 7 bases are a match to TRBD1. V lost 8 bases, J lost 0 bases, and 7 bases stayed unmatched. This CDR3 has 15 residues. Germline V gene sequence: CDR1 MNHEY, CDR2 SVGAGI. CDR3 sequence: CASAPTGNSNQPQHF. The CDR3, as DNA: TGTGCCAGCGCCCCGACAGGGAATAGCAATCAGCCCCAGCATTTT.

This clone occurred once. This chain joins TRBV3-1 (or the pseudogene TRBV3-2) and TRBJ1-6; D possibly corresponds to TRBD1 (6 bases). With 1 base removed from V and 6 bases from J, the gap between germline ends came to 13 bases. The CDR3 has 16 amino acids. Germline values: CDR1 LGHDT, CDR2 YNNKEL (reference sequence). CDR3 nucleotide sequence: TGTGCCAGCAGCCAAGGGGGGGGCGGAAGTAATTCACCCCTCCACTTT. Amino acid sequence: CASSQGGGGSNSPLHF.

Note on this clone: The identical CDR3 is also encoded by other nucleotide sequences in the sample. The chain couples TRBV3-1 (or the pseudogene TRBV3-2) to TRBJ1-5, with unresolved D. Trimming removed 3 bases from V and 4 bases from J, with 7 bases in between. Germline CDR1 reads LGHDT; CDR2 reads YNNKEL (reference sequence). This CDR3 has 13 amino acids. CDR3 residues: CASSQARNQPQHF. CDR3 DNA: TGTGCCAGCAGCCAGGCCCGAAATCAGCCCCAGCATTTT.